The T cell receptor beta chain described here comes from a study of blood T cell repertoires in COVID-19. Study at large: Sources were T cells, B-cell-depleted T cells, or PBMCs; the material itself was cDNA or gDNA.

Germline-derived CDR1 and CDR2 are MNHEY and SVGAGI. Trimming removed 7 bases from V and 2 bases from J; junction bases left unmatched: 5. This CDR3 comprises 14 residues. Authors' methods: It was from reference gene primer amplification that nucleated cell counts were estimated. Sequencing used immunoSEQ multiplex PCR; TCRdb keeps in-frame clones, though not all of them. The DNA gave D and trimming, while V, J and clone size come from that table. In the table there are some 66,000 clones, approximately 88% of which are singletons. The chain recombines TRBV6-5 with TRBJ2-5; the match to TRBD2 covers 9 bases. Sequencing was done on a sample of peripheral blood. The sequence was obtained from a woman aged 60-75 years with acute or convalescent COVID-19. The CDR3 loop reads CASTPTSGQETQYF. In DNA form, the CDR3 reads TGTGCCAGCACTCCGACTAGCGGACAAGAGACCCAGTACTTC.